This TCR beta chain was sequenced in a study of cytomegalovirus exposure and HLA in healthy donors. Study-level results: Later, an analysis found that TCR clusters from the first cohort tended to co-occur in the 130 or so validation repertoires.

The assay was immunoSEQ multiplex PCR, and TCRdb's table has in-frame clones only and misses some. The sample includes about 88,000 clones, more than 70% seen only once; the top ten take about an eighth. Details on this clone: The target antigen is unknown.

V was cut by 5 bases and J by 5 bases, with 15 bases left in between. This CDR3 is 14 amino acids long. Germline lookup yields CDR1 SGHNT and CDR2 YENEEA. Sequencing was carried out using PBMCs. This sequence was found in a woman between 18 and 29 years old in good health and CMV-seropositive. The chain carries TRBV11-3 and TRBJ2-5, with a possible D match to TRBD2 (7 bases). This CDR3 reads CASSEGGRRETQYF. The CDR3 bases are TGTGCCAGCAGCGAGGGGGGGAGACGGGAGACCCAGTACTTC.